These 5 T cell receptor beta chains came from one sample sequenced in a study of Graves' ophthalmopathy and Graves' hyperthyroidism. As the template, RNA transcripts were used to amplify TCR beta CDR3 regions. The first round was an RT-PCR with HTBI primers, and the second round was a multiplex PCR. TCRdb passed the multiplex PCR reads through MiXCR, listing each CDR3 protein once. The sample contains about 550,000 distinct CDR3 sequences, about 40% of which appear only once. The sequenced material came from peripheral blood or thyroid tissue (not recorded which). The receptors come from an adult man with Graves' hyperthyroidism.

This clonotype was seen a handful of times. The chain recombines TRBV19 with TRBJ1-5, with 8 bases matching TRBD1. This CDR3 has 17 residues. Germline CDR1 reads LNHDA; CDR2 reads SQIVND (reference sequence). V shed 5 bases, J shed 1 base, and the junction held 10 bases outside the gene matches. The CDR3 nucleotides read TGTGCCAGTAGTCCGGGACAGGTAATGGGAAGCAATCAGCCCCAGCATTTT. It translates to CASSPGQVMGSNQPQHF.

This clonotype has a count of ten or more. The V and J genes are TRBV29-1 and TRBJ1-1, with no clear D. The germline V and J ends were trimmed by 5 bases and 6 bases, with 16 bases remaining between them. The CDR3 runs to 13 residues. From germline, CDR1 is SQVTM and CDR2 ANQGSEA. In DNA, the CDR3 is TGCAGCGTTAACCCCAGATTCACTTCTGAAGCTTTCTTT. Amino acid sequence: CSVNPRFTSEAFF.

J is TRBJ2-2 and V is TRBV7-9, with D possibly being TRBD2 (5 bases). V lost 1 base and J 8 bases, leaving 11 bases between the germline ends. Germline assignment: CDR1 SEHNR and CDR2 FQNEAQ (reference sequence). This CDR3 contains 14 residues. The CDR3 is CASSLGGVAGELFF. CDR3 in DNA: TGTGCCAGCAGCTTAGGGGGAGTAGCGGGGGAGCTGTTTTTT.

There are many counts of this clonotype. CDR3 nucleotide sequence: TGTGCCAGCAGCTCGACATCTACCTACGAGCAGTACTTC. It codes for CASSSTSTYEQYF. The genes are TRBV5-8 and TRBJ2-7; D is unclear. Trimming cost V 3 bases and J 2 bases, with 9 bases left between them. CDR3 length: 13 residues. From germline, CDR1 is SGHTS and CDR2 YDEGEE.

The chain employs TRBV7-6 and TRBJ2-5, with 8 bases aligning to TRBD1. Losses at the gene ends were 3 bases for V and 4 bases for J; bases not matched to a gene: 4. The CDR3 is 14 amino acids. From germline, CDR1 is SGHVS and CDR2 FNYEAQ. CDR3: CASSFGQGPETQYF. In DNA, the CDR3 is TGTGCCAGCAGCTTTGGACAGGGACCAGAGACCCAGTACTTC.